This record concerns one TCR beta chain sequence. What it recognizes is unknown. Trimming cost V 9 bases and J 3 bases; bases outside gene matches: 10. CDR3 length: 14 residues. In germline, CDR1 is MNHNS, CDR2 SASEGT. The sample originates from a study of long-term antiretroviral therapy in people with HIV. Notes on the study in general: HIV repertoires had narrower CDR3 length ranges than controls. Following ART, diversity rose but still fell short of transplant donor controls.

Version v3.0 of the immunoSEQ assay was performed at survey level. The method was immunoSEQ multiplex PCR; TCRdb's version includes in-frame clones alone and lacks a portion of them. The profile covers 31,000 or so clones, with roughly 96% appearing a single time and about 2.2% taken by the ten largest. This sequence originates from a young man with HIV. Material: unsorted PBMCs, obtained roughly 6.4 years after starting antiretroviral therapy. The V call is TRBV6-1, the J call TRBJ2-7, with 8 nucleotides matching TRBD1. The CDR3 coding sequence is TGTGCCAGTGAACCGGGACAGGAGTTCTACGAGCAGTACTTC. This codes for CASEPGQEFYEQYF.